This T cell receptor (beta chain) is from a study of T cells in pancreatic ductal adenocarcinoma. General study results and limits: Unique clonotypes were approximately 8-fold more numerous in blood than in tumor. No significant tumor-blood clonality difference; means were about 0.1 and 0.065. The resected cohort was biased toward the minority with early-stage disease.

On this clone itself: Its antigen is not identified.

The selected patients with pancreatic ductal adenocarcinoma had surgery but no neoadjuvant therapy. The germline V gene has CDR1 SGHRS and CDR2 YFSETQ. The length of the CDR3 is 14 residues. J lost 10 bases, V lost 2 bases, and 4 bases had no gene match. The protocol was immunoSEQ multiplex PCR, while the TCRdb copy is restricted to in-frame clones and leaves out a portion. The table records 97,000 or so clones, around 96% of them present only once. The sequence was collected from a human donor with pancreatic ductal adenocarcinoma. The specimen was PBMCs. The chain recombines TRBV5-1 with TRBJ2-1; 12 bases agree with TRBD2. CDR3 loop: CASSLPTSGREQFF. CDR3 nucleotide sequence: TGCGCCAGCAGCTTACCGACTAGCGGGAGAGAGCAGTTCTTC.